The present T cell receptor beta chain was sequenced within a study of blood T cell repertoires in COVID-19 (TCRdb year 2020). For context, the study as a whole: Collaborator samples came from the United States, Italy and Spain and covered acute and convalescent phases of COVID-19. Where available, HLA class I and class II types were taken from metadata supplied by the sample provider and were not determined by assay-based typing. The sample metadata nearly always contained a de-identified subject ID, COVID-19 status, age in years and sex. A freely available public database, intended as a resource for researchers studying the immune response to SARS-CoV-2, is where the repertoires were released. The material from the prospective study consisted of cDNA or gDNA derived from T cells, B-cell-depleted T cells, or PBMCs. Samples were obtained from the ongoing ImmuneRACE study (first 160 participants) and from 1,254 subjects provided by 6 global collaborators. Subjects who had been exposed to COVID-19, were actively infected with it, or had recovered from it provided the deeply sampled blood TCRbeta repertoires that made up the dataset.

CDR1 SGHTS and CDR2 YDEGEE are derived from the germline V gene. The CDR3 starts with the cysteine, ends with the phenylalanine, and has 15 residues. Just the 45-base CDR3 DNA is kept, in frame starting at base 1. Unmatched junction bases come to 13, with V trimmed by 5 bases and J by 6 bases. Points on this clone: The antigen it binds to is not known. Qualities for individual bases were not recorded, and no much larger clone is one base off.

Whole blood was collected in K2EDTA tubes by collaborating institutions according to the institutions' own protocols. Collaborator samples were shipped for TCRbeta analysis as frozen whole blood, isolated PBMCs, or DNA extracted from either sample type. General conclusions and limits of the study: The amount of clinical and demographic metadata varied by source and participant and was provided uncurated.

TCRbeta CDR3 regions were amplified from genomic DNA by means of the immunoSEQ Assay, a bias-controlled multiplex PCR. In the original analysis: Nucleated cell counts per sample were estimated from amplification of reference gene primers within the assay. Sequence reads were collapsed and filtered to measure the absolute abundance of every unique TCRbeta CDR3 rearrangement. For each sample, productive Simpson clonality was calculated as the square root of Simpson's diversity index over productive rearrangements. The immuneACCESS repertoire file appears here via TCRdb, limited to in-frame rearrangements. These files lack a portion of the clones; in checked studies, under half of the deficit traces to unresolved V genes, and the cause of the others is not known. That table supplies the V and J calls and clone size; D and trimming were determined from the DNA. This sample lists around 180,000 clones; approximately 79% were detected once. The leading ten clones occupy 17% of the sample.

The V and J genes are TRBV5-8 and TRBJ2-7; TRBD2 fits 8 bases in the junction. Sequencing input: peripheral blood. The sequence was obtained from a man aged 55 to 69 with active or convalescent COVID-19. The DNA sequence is TGTGCCAGCAGTTTCGGACTAGCAGTGACGGCCGAGCAGTACTTC. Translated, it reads CASSFGLAVTAEQYF.